These 30 T cell receptor beta chains came from one sample sequenced in a study of regulatory T cells in long-lasting Graves disease. The time point here: newly diagnosed GD, antithyroid drugs for less than 3 months. TCR sequences were obtained from RNA taken from PBMCs. iRepertoire HTBI primers and Arm-PCR of CDR3 regions built TCR beta libraries. TCRdb re-called the multiplex PCR reads with MiXCR, one entry per CDR3 protein. Among around 250,000 distinct CDR3 sequences listed, roughly 18% were seen once. Material: peripheral blood mononuclear cells (PBMCs), obtained at new diagnosis, from a patient treated with antithyroid drugs. These receptors were collected from a female donor with Graves disease.

The J gene is TRBJ2-7, the V gene TRBV27; TRBD1 might be the D (6 bases). CDR1 is MNHEY, CDR2 SMNVEV, per germline (reference sequence). The V end lost 3 bases, the J end lost 3 bases, and 15 bases lay between the germline ends. CDR3 length equals 15 residues. CDR3 DNA sequence: TGTGCCAGCAGTTTGACAGGCATCGGGTACTACGAGCAGTACTTC. Protein sequence: CASSLTGIGYYEQYF.

This clonotype was seen at least ten times. At one end the junction does not follow the germline gene, possibly because of a read error. The V and J genes are TRBV6-1 and TRBJ2-7; D is unresolved. The CDR3 loop spans 13 amino acids. The germline gives CDR1 MNHNS, CDR2 SASEGT. For the CDR3, the DNA is TGTGCCAGCACCTTCTCGGGCTCCTCCGAGCAGTACTTC. This translates into CASTFSGSSEQYF.

This clonotype has only a few counts. V is TRBV4-1 and J is TRBJ2-2; D is undetermined. Trimming took 0 bases from V and 7 from J, leaving 15 bases between them. CDR1 MGHRA and CDR2 YSYEKL come from the germline V gene. The CDR3 spans 16 residues. The CDR3 DNA reads as TGCGCCAGCAGCCAAGATCCCAGACCGACGGGCGGGGAGCTGTTTTTT. Its translation: CASSQDPRPTGGELFF.

As to this clonotype: A read error may be the cause here, since a much bigger clone is one base away. The chain links TRBV5-1 to TRBJ2-1, with D possibly TRBD2 on 5 matching bases. This CDR3 has 15 residues. Trimming took 0 bases from V and 8 from J, leaving 15 bases between them. Germline-derived CDR1 and CDR2 are SGHRS and YFSETQ. The chain's CDR3 is CASSLVSESIYEQFF. CDR3 DNA: TGCGCCAGCAGCTTGGTTAGCGAGAGTATATATGAGCAGTTCTTC.

This clonotype was seen ten or more times. The rearrangement joins TRBV12-3 or TRBV12-4 to TRBJ1-1, with D possibly being TRBD1 (5 bases). With 3 bases removed from V and 6 bases from J, the gap between germline ends came to 8 bases. This CDR3 is built from 12 residues. The CDR3 DNA follows: TGTGCCAGCAGTTTGGGCAGGGCTGAAGCTTTCTTT. Translated, it gives CASSLGRAEAFF.

This clonotype has a single count. V gene TRBV19 combines with J gene TRBJ2-3; 9 bases line up with TRBD1. V lost 10 bases to trimming and J lost 4 bases; unmatched junction nucleotides: 9. CDR1 is LNHDA, CDR2 SQIVND, per germline (reference sequence). The CDR3 is 14 amino acids. The CDR3 loop reads CATTGGAVADTQYF. CDR3 DNA sequence: TGTGCCACTACAGGGGGCGCAGTGGCAGATACGCAGTATTTT.

This chain uses TRBV9 with TRBJ1-2; D is undetermined. Trimming removed 0 bases at V and 1 base at J, with 7 bases between. Germline lookup yields CDR1 SGDLS and CDR2 YYNGEE. The CDR3 spans 14 residues. The CDR3 DNA sequence: TGTGCCAGCAGCGTAGATGAGGGTAACTATGGCTACACCTTC. Amino acids: CASSVDEGNYGYTF.

This clonotype was counted ten times or more. V usage is TRBV6-2 or TRBV6-3 and J usage is TRBJ2-7, with D uncertain. The germline gives CDR1 MNHEY, CDR2 SVGEGT. The CDR3 is 17 residues long. V was pared by 3 bases and J by 3 bases, with 21 bases between. The CDR3: CASSYRPQGPPNYEQYF. CDR3 sequence (DNA): TGTGCCAGCAGTTATAGGCCCCAAGGGCCGCCAAACTACGAGCAGTACTTC.

This clonotype came up many times. The chain recombines TRBV18 with TRBJ1-1; TRBD1 matches 9 bases. V lost 3 bases and J lost 6; bases outside the gene matches: 5. The CDR3 sequence is 14 residues long. Per germline, CDR1 KGHSH and CDR2 LQKENI. This CDR3 reads CASSPGQGGAEAFF. The CDR3, as DNA: TGTGCCAGCTCACCGGGACAGGGAGGAGCTGAAGCTTTCTTT.

The gene calls are TRBV7-9 and TRBJ2-7, with 10 bases aligning to TRBD1. V trimming: 7 bases; J trimming: 5 bases; junction bases outside the gene matches: 14. The CDR3 is 16 amino acids. Germline-derived CDR1 and CDR2 are SEHNR and FQNEAQ (reference sequence). DNA for the CDR3: TGTGCCAGCATCAAGGTCTGGGACAGGGGTGGCCACGAGCAGTACTTC. Protein sequence: CASIKVWDRGGHEQYF.

This clonotype was detected ten times or more. The J gene is TRBJ2-3, the V gene TRBV7-6; tentative D call: TRBD2 (5 bases). Germline V gene data show CDR1 as SGHVS and CDR2 as FNYEAQ. CDR3 length: 14 amino acids. V was cut by 5 bases and J by 0 bases, with 9 bases left in between. The CDR3 DNA reads TGTGCCAGCAGCGGGAGTCCTAGCACAGATACGCAGTATTTT. The encoded protein is CASSGSPSTDTQYF.

DNA for the CDR3: TGCAGTGCTAGAGATCTGTTGGCGGTAGGAGGCTACAATGAGCAGTTCTTC. Amino acid sequence: CSARDLLAVGGYNEQFF. The chain joins TRBV20-1 to TRBJ2-1; TRBD2 is a possible D gene (5 bases). V lost 0 bases to trimming and J lost 3 bases, with 18 bases between them. The CDR3 runs to 17 residues. Germline-derived CDR1 and CDR2 are DFQATT and SNEGSKA (reference sequence).

This clonotype was seen a handful of times. Since a much larger clone is just one base distant, this may be a read error. This chain's CDR3 is CASSPFPGLRGETQFF. The CDR3 DNA is TGTGCCAGCAGCCCGTTCCCGGGACTCAGGGGAGAGACCCAGTTCTTC. V usage is TRBV9 and J usage is TRBJ2-1, with D perhaps matching TRBD1 or TRBD2 (6 bases each). Germline values: CDR1 SGDLS, CDR2 YYNGEE. Trimming pared 4 bases from V and 13 bases from J, leaving 27 bases between. The CDR3 runs 16 residues.

This clonotype was picked up many times. This chain joins TRBV6-1 and TRBJ2-2, with D maybe TRBD1 (6 bases). V dropped 8 bases and J dropped 2 bases, with 9 bases sitting between them. CDR1 MNHNS and CDR2 SASEGT come from the germline V gene. The CDR3 is made up of 13 amino acids. The DNA for the CDR3 is TGTGCCAGCCGGGACACCAACACCGGGGAGCTGTTTTTT. Translated, it gives CASRDTNTGELFF.

This clonotype was counted ten times or more. The rearrangement uses TRBV6-1 and TRBJ2-7; 12 nucleotides line up with TRBD2. The V gene's germline CDR1 is MNHNS and CDR2 SASEGT. The CDR3 runs 14 residues. V dropped 6 bases and J dropped 5; count of bases not matched to a gene: 5. CDR3 sequence reads: CASRASGRANEQYF. CDR3 DNA: TGTGCCAGCAGGGCTAGCGGGAGGGCCAACGAGCAGTACTTC.

This clonotype was counted many times. The chain carries TRBV28 and TRBJ1-2; D is unresolved. The V gene lost 6 bases and the J gene lost 3 bases, with 11 bases spanning the gap. The CDR3 loop spans 13 amino acids. CDR1 is MDHEN and CDR2 is SYDVKM in the germline V gene. The CDR3 loop reads CASRGVWDYGYTF. Written as DNA, the CDR3 is TGTGCCAGCAGGGGTGTCTGGGACTATGGCTACACCTTC.

This clonotype was recorded at least ten times. V usage is TRBV7-9 and J usage is TRBJ1-2, with 9 bases aligning to TRBD1. After removal of 8 bases from V and 8 bases from J, the junction contained 9 bases not matched to a gene. CDR1 is SEHNR, CDR2 FQNEAQ, per germline (reference sequence). The CDR3 is 13 amino acids. Here the CDR3 reads CASAWGQGDGYTF. In nucleotides, the CDR3 is TGTGCCAGCGCATGGGGACAGGGAGACGGCTACACCTTC.

This clonotype was observed many times. The rearrangement joins TRBV28 to TRBJ2-1, with TRBD2 matching over 9 bases. Germline V gene data show CDR1 as MDHEN and CDR2 as SYDVKM. With V trimmed by 2 bases and J by 7 bases, 6 bases remained unmatched. This CDR3 is 15 amino acids long. In nucleotides, the CDR3 is TGTGCCAGCAGTTTAGGGTCTAGCGGGACAAATGAGCAGTTCTTC. Its translation is CASSLGSSGTNEQFF.

At least ten counts were recorded for this clonotype. The rearrangement links TRBV19 to TRBJ2-1, with D perhaps TRBD2 (7 bases). The CDR3 totals 15 residues. Germline CDR1 reads LNHDA; CDR2 reads SQIVND (reference sequence). V lost 5 bases and J 4 bases, leaving 15 bases between the germline ends. CDR3 sequence (DNA): TGTGCCAGTAGTTTCAGGGGAGGGGGGTACAATGAGCAGTTCTTC. This encodes CASSFRGGGYNEQFF.

This clonotype was recorded many times. V gene TRBV10-3 combines with J gene TRBJ2-2, with TRBD2 identical over 14 bases. Germline values: CDR1 ENHRY, CDR2 SYGVKD. J lost 6 bases, V lost 2 bases, and 2 bases had no gene match. The CDR3 has 16 amino acids. For the CDR3, the DNA is TGTGCCATCAGTGAGGGACTAGCGGGAGGCGCCGGGGAGCTGTTTTTT. Encoded protein: CAISEGLAGGAGELFF.

This clonotype was observed at least ten times. The V gene is TRBV3-1, the J gene TRBJ2-5; no firm D call. Trimming shortened V by 4 bases and J by 5 bases, and 5 bases separated the two germline ends. The CDR3 has 11 amino acids. Germline loops: CDR1 LGHDT, CDR2 YNNKEL (reference sequence). The CDR3 coding sequence is TGTGCCAGCAGCCGTAGGGAGACCCAGTACTTC. Protein sequence: CASSRRETQYF.

This clonotype was detected a few times. This chain uses TRBV28 with TRBJ1-5; unclear D gene. V lost 7 bases to trimming and J lost 6 bases, with 25 bases between them. Germline CDR1 and CDR2: MDHEN and SYDVKM. The CDR3 spans 17 residues. DNA of the CDR3: TGTGCCAGCACGGAAGTTGGCCGGGGAGCTTATGTTCAGCCCCAGCATTTT. This translates into CASTEVGRGAYVQPQHF.

This clonotype appeared many times. The genes are TRBV3-1 and TRBJ1-1; D unclear. The V and J ends lost 1 base and 6 bases respectively, with 15 bases between them. The CDR3 contains 15 residues. Germline V gene data show CDR1 as LGHDT and CDR2 as YNNKEL (reference sequence). CDR3 loop: CASSQGKAPGAEAFF. The CDR3 coding sequence is TGTGCCAGCAGCCAAGGGAAGGCCCCAGGAGCTGAAGCTTTCTTT.

This clonotype was recorded at least ten times. The V call is TRBV12-3 or TRBV12-4, the J call TRBJ2-1; TRBD1 matches at 11 bases. This CDR3 region has 16 residues. V shed 5 bases and J 4 bases; nucleotides not matched to a gene: 7. CDR3 in DNA: TGTGCCAGCAGTAAGGAAGGGGACAGGGGGTACAATGAGCAGTTCTTC. It specifies CASSKEGDRGYNEQFF.

This clonotype was found many times. The rearrangement uses TRBV19 and TRBJ1-3; D may be TRBD1 (5 bases). The CDR3 is 16 residues long. V lost 5 bases and J 2 bases, leaving 16 bases between the germline ends. From germline, CDR1 is LNHDA and CDR2 SQIVND (reference sequence). This CDR3 reads CASSPGRKGAGNTIYF. CDR3 sequence (DNA): TGTGCCAGTAGTCCGGGACGGAAGGGAGCTGGAAACACCATATATTTT.

This clonotype was seen a handful of times. This chain connects TRBV6-2 or TRBV6-3 to TRBJ2-7; weak D call: TRBD2 (7 bases). The germline V and J ends were trimmed by 5 bases and 4 bases, with 24 bases remaining between them. The CDR3 length is 17 residues. CDR1 is MNHEY and CDR2 is SVGEGT in the germline V gene. CDR3 nucleotide sequence: TGTGCCAGCAGTGAAATGGGGGTGGGGGGGGCGCGTTACGAGCAGTACTTC. Amino acid sequence: CASSEMGVGGARYEQYF.

This clonotype was detected many times. This chain connects TRBV2 to TRBJ2-7; 8 bases are shared with TRBD1. Germline lookup yields CDR1 SNHLY and CDR2 FYNNEI. Unmatched junction bases numbered 6, after V lost 6 bases and J lost 2 bases. The CDR3 covers 14 residues. CDR3 in DNA: TGTGCCAGCAGGGACAGGGAAACGCCCTACGAGCAGTACTTC. Its translation: CASRDRETPYEQYF.

This clonotype has a count of ten or more. The V gene is TRBV20-1, the J gene TRBJ1-5; D gene unclear. The CDR3 consists of 12 residues. Germline V lookup: CDR1 DFQATT, CDR2 SNEGSKA (reference sequence). V lost 0 bases to trimming and J lost 5 bases, with 5 bases between them. The CDR3, as DNA: TGCAGTGCTAGAGATCAGGATCAGCCCCAGCATTTT. Protein product: CSARDQDQPQHF.

Remarks on this clonotype: A much larger clonotype is one base distant, so this may be a read error. The rearrangement links TRBV19 to TRBJ1-1; a possible D gene is TRBD1 (5 bases). Germline loops: CDR1 LNHDA, CDR2 SQIVND (reference sequence). The CDR3 is 15 amino acids. The V and J ends lost 8 bases and 1 base respectively, with 17 bases between them. CDR3 protein: CASGIAGLPNTEAFF. Written as DNA, the CDR3 is TGTGCCAGTGGCATCGCGGGACTCCCGAACACTGAAGCTTTCTTT.

The table lists this clonotype with a count of one. The chain is built from TRBV20-1 and TRBJ1-4; TRBD1 aligns across 7 bases. Germline V CDR1 and CDR2: DFQATT, SNEGSKA (reference sequence). The CDR3 is 13 residues long. Trimming cost V 5 bases and J 7 bases; bases outside gene matches: 7. CDR3 coding DNA: TGCAGTGCTTTTCCGGGACAGTTTGAAAAACTGTTTTTT. This encodes CSAFPGQFEKLFF.